The clone carrying this T cell receptor beta chain was found once. Its antigen is still unknown. This sample was taken from a study of shared clonotypes between healthy human individuals. Study-level background: Used for every donor were three CD4 naive, three CD4 memory, two CD8 naive and one CD8 memory plate.

Here immunoSEQ multiplex PCR was the method, and the copy in TCRdb shows in-frame clones only, minus some. This sample has around 700,000 clones, with 74% found just once. Study results and limitations: Rarefaction demonstrated incomplete sorted-subset sequencing despite large depth.

This CDR3 is 16 amino acids long. The V end lost 2 bases, the J end lost 1 base, and 15 bases lay between the germline ends. Germline V CDR1 and CDR2: SGHDT, YYEEEE. Nashville, Tennessee was home to all donors, who were Caucasian adults. Memory CD4+ cells were the fraction left after CD45RA+ naive selection. The chain links TRBV5-6 to TRBJ1-1; D is possibly TRBD1 (5 bases). Sequenced input: memory CD4+ T cells sorted from blood. Subset indicated: CD45RA-negative fraction. This receptor was taken from a woman in her thirties in good health. In DNA form, the CDR3 reads TGTGCCAGCAGCTTTTCTGGCGGGGGAAGGAACACTGAAGCTTTCTTT. Its protein product is CASSFSGGGRNTEAFF.